Shown below are 30 T cell receptor beta chains from a single sample sequenced in a study of T cells in Graves' hyperthyroidism and ophthalmopathy. TCR beta CDR3 regions were amplified from RNA transcripts. Primed by the HTBI set, a first-round RT-PCR was run on the TCR CDR3. TCRdb recomputed calls from the multiplex PCR reads with MiXCR, one row per CDR3 protein. The sample has over 400,000 distinct CDR3 sequences, over 12% seen once; the top ten hold roughly 13%. Sequenced material: blood. The source is a man younger than 35 with Graves' ophthalmopathy.

V usage is TRBV6-2 or TRBV6-3 and J usage is TRBJ1-4; possible D gene TRBD1, 6 bases. V lost 7 bases and J lost 3, with 12 bases in between. Germline CDR1 is MNHEY and CDR2 is SVGEGT. CDR3 size: 14 residues. Here the CDR3 DNA reads TGTGCCAGCAAAACAGGGACCCCTAATGAAAAACTGTTTTTT. Translating it yields CASKTGTPNEKLFF.

This clonotype was counted ten times or more. V gene TRBV5-1 combines with J gene TRBJ2-3; the D gene is possibly TRBD2 (5 bases). V lost 0 bases and J lost 2, with 7 bases in between. This CDR3 contains 14 residues. Germline values: CDR1 SGHRS, CDR2 YFSETQ. The CDR3 DNA sequence: TGCGCCAGCAGCTTGGTACTAGACACAGATACGCAGTATTTT. Amino acid sequence: CASSLVLDTDTQYF.

This clonotype was seen a handful of times. A read error may account for a junction end that differs from germline. This chain joins TRBV5-5 and TRBJ2-7, with 10 nucleotides matching TRBD2. Germline CDR1 and CDR2: SGHKS and YYEKEE (reference sequence). The CDR3 length is 17 residues. The CDR3 nucleotides are TGCGCCAGCAGTCCGACTAGCGGGTGGGGTACTGAAGACGAGCAGTACTTC. It codes for CASSPTSGWGTEDEQYF.

This clonotype has a count of ten or more. V usage is TRBV6-1 and J usage is TRBJ1-1; perhaps TRBD1 as D (5 bases). V was shortened by 6 bases and J by 1 base, with 15 bases between the two germline ends. CDR1 and CDR2 (germline): MNHNS, SASEGT. The CDR3 consists of 15 residues. CDR3 sequence (DNA): TGTGCCAGCAGCTTAGCCCCGGGGGGGAACACTGAAGCTTTCTTT. It codes for CASSLAPGGNTEAFF.

This clonotype came up many times. The gene calls are TRBV13 and TRBJ2-3, with D hard to call. The CDR3 is 12 amino acids. The germline V gene encodes CDR1 PRHDT and CDR2 FYEKMQ (reference sequence). V lost 5 bases, J lost 5 bases, and 8 bases lay in between. The CDR3, as DNA: TGTGCCAGCAGCACCCGACGAGATACGCAGTATTTT. Its protein product is CASSTRRDTQYF.

This clonotype was detected ten times or more. V usage is TRBV5-8 and J usage is TRBJ2-5; D is undetermined. This CDR3 spans 11 amino acids. V lost 5 bases to trimming and J lost 4 bases, with 6 bases between them. CDR1 SGHTS and CDR2 YDEGEE come from the germline V gene. The CDR3 nucleotides are TGTGCCAGCAGTTGGGCAGAGACCCAGTACTTC. Encoded protein: CASSWAETQYF.

This clonotype was observed many times. The genes are TRBV12-3 or TRBV12-4 and TRBJ1-4; a possible D gene is TRBD1 (6 bases). This CDR3 has 17 amino acids. With 5 bases removed from V and 4 bases from J, the gap between germline ends came to 20 bases. CDR3 in amino acids: CASSNPTGTQGNEKLFF. The CDR3 bases are TGTGCCAGCAGTAATCCTACAGGGACCCAGGGTAATGAAAAACTGTTTTTT.

This clonotype was found a few times. V gene TRBV12-3 or TRBV12-4 combines with J gene TRBJ2-5, with no clear D. V lost 7 bases and J lost 2, with 14 bases in between. This CDR3 region has 14 residues. The CDR3 spells CASTLGTNQETQYF. In DNA, the CDR3 is TGTGCCAGCACCCTGGGCACAAATCAAGAGACCCAGTACTTC.

The J gene is TRBJ2-1, the V gene TRBV4-2; the match to TRBD2 covers 8 bases. The V segment lost 1 base and the J segment 0 bases; nucleotides outside the gene matches: 11. Germline V gene sequence: CDR1 LGHNA, CDR2 YNFKEQ. The CDR3 totals 19 residues. The CDR3 nucleotides are TGTGCCAGCAGCCAAGCTTCTAGCGGGTACCTGAGCTCCTACAATGAGCAGTTCTTC. Translated: CASSQASSGYLSSYNEQFF.

This clonotype was detected ten times or more. This chain connects TRBV5-1 to TRBJ2-3, with TRBD1 matching over 10 bases. This CDR3 spans 16 amino acids. CDR1 and CDR2 from the germline V gene are SGHRS and YFSETQ. V was pared by 0 bases and J by 7 bases, with 8 bases of the junction left unmatched. CDR3 coding DNA: TGCGCCAGCAGCTTGGGGTTTGAGGGACAGGGGAATACGCAGTATTTT. It specifies CASSLGFEGQGNTQYF.

This clonotype has just one count. The CDR3: CASSSIKGPLYNEQFF. The CDR3 DNA reads TGTGCCAGCAGCTCCATTAAGGGTCCCCTCTACAATGAGCAGTTCTTC. The rearrangement uses TRBV11-2 and TRBJ2-1; D is unclear. The CDR3 loop spans 16 amino acids. CDR1 and CDR2 (germline): SGHAT, FQNNGV. The V end was cut by 4 bases, the J end by 3 bases, with 16 bases between.

The chain recombines TRBV29-1 with TRBJ1-1, with 12 bases matching TRBD1. This CDR3 contains 16 residues. The germline CDR1 and CDR2 sequences are SQVTM and ANQGSEA. With V trimmed by 4 bases and J by 3 bases, 9 bases remained unmatched. The CDR3 DNA follows: TGCAGCGTTGTAAACCGGGACAGGGGGCTAGACACTGAAGCTTTCTTT. This gives the protein CSVVNRDRGLDTEAFF.

The rearrangement uses TRBV25-1 and TRBJ1-2, with unresolved D. Trimming removed 0 bases at V and 7 bases at J, with 12 bases between. CDR3 length: 14 residues. The V gene's germline CDR1 is MGHDK and CDR2 SYGVNS. The CDR3 nucleotides are TGTGCCAGCAGTGAATATAGGACCCTCGGTGGCTACACCTTC. It specifies CASSEYRTLGGYTF.

This clonotype has only a few counts. This chain uses TRBV14 with TRBJ1-2; no clear D gene. From germline, CDR1 is SGHDN and CDR2 FVKESK. Deletions cut 1 base from V and 4 bases from J, with 10 bases between. There are 14 residues in the CDR3. The CDR3 sequence: CASSQGETFYGYTF. Here the CDR3 DNA reads TGTGCCAGCAGCCAAGGAGAAACTTTCTATGGCTACACCTTC.

Worth noting for this clonotype: Just one base apart from a much larger clone, this may be a read error. Since the CDR3 does not end with the conserved phenylalanine or tryptophan, this likely comes from a read error. J is TRBJ2-3 and V is TRBV29-1, with 7 bases aligning to TRBD1. The CDR3 contains 16 residues. Germline-derived CDR1 and CDR2 are SQVTM and ANQGSEA. V was pared by 4 bases and J by 5 bases, with 15 bases of the junction left unmatched. Here the CDR3 DNA reads TGCAGCGTTGCGATTCTGGCTAGCCGGACAGGAGATACGCAGTATTCT. Protein sequence: CSVAILASRTGDTQYS.

This clonotype appeared many times. This chain links TRBV5-1 with TRBJ2-1; 12 nucleotides agree with TRBD1. Germline V CDR1 and CDR2: SGHRS, YFSETQ. The CDR3 length is 17 residues. V shed 0 bases and J 5 bases; nucleotides not matched to a gene: 6. CDR3 in amino acids: CASSLEFGTGGHNEQFF. CDR3 nucleotide sequence: TGCGCCAGCAGCTTGGAATTTGGGACAGGGGGCCACAATGAGCAGTTCTTC.

The J gene is TRBJ2-1, the V gene TRBV5-1, with 16 bases lining up with TRBD2. Germline CDR1 reads SGHRS; CDR2 reads YFSETQ. The J segment lost 4 bases and the V segment lost 1 base, leaving 14 bases of the junction unmatched. The CDR3 totals 21 residues. The CDR3 loop is CASSLHGTAPGLAGGYNEQFF. The CDR3 bases are TGCGCCAGCAGCTTGCACGGGACTGCCCCGGGACTAGCGGGGGGGTACAATGAGCAGTTCTTC.

This clonotype was counted ten times or more. This rearrangement joins TRBV6-1 to TRBJ2-5, with D perhaps matching TRBD1 (8 bases). The CDR3 is 15 amino acids. Trimming left V 6 bases short and J 5 bases short, with 19 bases between. Germline lookup yields CDR1 MNHNS and CDR2 SASEGT. CDR3 residues: CASSQSGQGGETQYF. CDR3 sequence (DNA): TGTGCCAGCAGCCAGTCTGGACAGGGAGGGGAGACCCAGTACTTC.

The table lists this clonotype with a few counts. J is TRBJ1-5 and V is TRBV27; D not certain. The CDR3 loop spans 13 amino acids. Per the germline V gene, CDR1 is MNHEY and CDR2 is SMNVEV (reference sequence). V gave up 2 bases and J gave up 3 bases, with 5 bases separating them. CDR3 DNA sequence: TGTGCCAGCAGTTTAGCTATCAATCAGCCCCAGCATTTT. It specifies CASSLAINQPQHF.

The rearrangement joins TRBV24-1 to TRBJ2-4; D gene unclear. The germline V and J ends were trimmed by 3 bases and 4 bases, with 3 bases remaining between them. The germline gives CDR1 KGHDR, CDR2 SFDVKD. The CDR3 totals 12 residues. The CDR3 DNA sequence: TGTGCCACCAGTGATGAGAAAAACATTCAGTACTTC. It specifies CATSDEKNIQYF.

This clonotype was counted between two and nine times. The chain employs TRBV27 and TRBJ2-3; TRBD2 matches at 8 bases. This CDR3 contains 16 residues. V lost 3 bases to trimming and J lost 0 bases; unmatched junction nucleotides: 5. Germline lookup yields CDR1 MNHEY and CDR2 SMNVEV (reference sequence). The CDR3 nucleotides read TGTGCCAGCAGTTTCTCACTAGCGGTGAGCACAGATACGCAGTATTTT. Translating gives CASSFSLAVSTDTQYF.

This rearrangement joins TRBV4-2 to TRBJ2-1; no firm D call. Germline V lookup: CDR1 LGHNA, CDR2 YNFKEQ. This CDR3 spans 14 amino acids. Trimming took off 1 base at V and 3 bases at J, with 7 bases between the two ends. The CDR3 sequence is CASSQVLGYNEQFF. CDR3 nucleotides: TGTGCCAGCAGCCAAGTTCTCGGCTACAATGAGCAGTTCTTC.

This clonotype was observed many times. This chain uses TRBV30 with TRBJ1-1, with D uncertain. Germline V gene data show CDR1 as GTSNPN and CDR2 as SVGIG (reference sequence). Trimming shortened V by 6 bases and J by 0 bases, and 11 bases separated the two germline ends. The CDR3 totals 13 residues. CDR3 sequence: CACTGNLNTEAFF. As DNA, the CDR3 is TGTGCCTGTACGGGAAATCTGAACACTGAAGCTTTCTTT.

The V call is TRBV10-2, the J call TRBJ1-4; D gene ambiguous. The CDR3 loop spans 13 amino acids. Germline-derived CDR1 and CDR2 are WSHSY and SAAADI. Trimming shortened V by 4 bases and J by 3 bases, and 6 bases separated the two germline ends. In DNA form, the CDR3 reads TGCGCCAGCAGTGTGGGCCCTAATGAAAAACTGTTTTTT. Residues: CASSVGPNEKLFF.

With respect to this clonotype: Being one base from a much bigger clone, this may be a read error. This chain links TRBV12-3 or TRBV12-4 with TRBJ2-2; D is possibly TRBD2 (6 bases). The CDR3 contains 15 residues. V lost 4 bases and J lost 1, with 10 bases in between. CDR3 bases: TGTGCCAGCAGTTCGGGACTGTGGAACACCGGGGAGCTGTTTTTT. This translates into CASSSGLWNTGELFF.

This clonotype was recorded only once. The chain joins TRBV6-2 or TRBV6-3 to TRBJ2-5, with TRBD2 identical over 11 bases. This CDR3 contains 15 residues. The V gene's germline CDR1 is MNHEY and CDR2 SVGEGT. Losses at the gene ends were 5 bases for V and 4 bases for J; bases not matched to a gene: 6. In nucleotides, the CDR3 is TGTGCCAGCAGTGGTAGCGGGGGGGCGAGAGAGACCCAGTACTTC. It yields the protein CASSGSGGARETQYF.

This chain joins TRBV5-1 and TRBJ2-2, with 11 bases that match TRBD2. Germline lookup yields CDR1 SGHRS and CDR2 YFSETQ. The ends lost 0 bases at V and 5 bases at J; junction bases unmatched: 0. CDR3 length: 15 residues. The CDR3 is CASSLASGGTGELFF. CDR3 sequence (DNA): TGCGCCAGCAGCTTGGCTAGCGGGGGGACCGGGGAGCTGTTTTTT.

This clonotype was found a few times. The chain links TRBV9 to TRBJ2-7; the match to TRBD2 covers 8 bases. The length of the CDR3 is 13 residues. V lost 2 bases, J lost 5 bases, and 3 bases stayed unmatched. Germline CDR1 is SGDLS and CDR2 is YYNGEE. The CDR3 DNA sequence: TGTGCCAGCAGCGTCGCGACTAGCGACGAGCAGTACTTC. Residues: CASSVATSDEQYF.

The chain joins TRBV30 to TRBJ2-7; 8 bases agree with TRBD2. V trimming: 1 base; J trimming: 2 bases; junction bases outside the gene matches: 10. From germline, CDR1 is GTSNPN and CDR2 SVGIG (reference sequence). The CDR3 loop spans 16 amino acids. The CDR3 DNA reads TGTGCCTGGAGTGAAACTAGCGGTCAAGGGGCCTACGAGCAGTACTTC. Translation: CAWSETSGQGAYEQYF.

This clonotype has at least ten counts. The chain carries TRBV3-1 and TRBJ1-1; 11 bases line up with TRBD1. CDR1 LGHDT and CDR2 YNNKEL come from the germline V gene (reference sequence). With V trimmed by 4 bases and J by 6 bases, 7 bases remained unmatched. This CDR3 has 15 amino acids. The CDR3 region is CASSLGTGGYPEAFF. CDR3 DNA: TGTGCCAGCAGCCTCGGGACAGGGGGTTATCCTGAAGCTTTCTTT.